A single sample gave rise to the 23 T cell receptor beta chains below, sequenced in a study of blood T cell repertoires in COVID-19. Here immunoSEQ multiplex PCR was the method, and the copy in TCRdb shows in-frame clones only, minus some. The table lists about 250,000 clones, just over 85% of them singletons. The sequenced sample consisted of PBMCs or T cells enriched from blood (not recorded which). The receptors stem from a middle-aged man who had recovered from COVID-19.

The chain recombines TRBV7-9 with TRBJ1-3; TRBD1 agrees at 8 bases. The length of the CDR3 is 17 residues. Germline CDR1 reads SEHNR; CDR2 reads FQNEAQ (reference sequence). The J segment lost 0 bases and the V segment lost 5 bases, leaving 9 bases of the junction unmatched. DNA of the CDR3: TGTGCCAGCAGCCCCCCGGGACAGGCGATCTCTGGAAACACCATATATTTT. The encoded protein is CASSPPGQAISGNTIYF.

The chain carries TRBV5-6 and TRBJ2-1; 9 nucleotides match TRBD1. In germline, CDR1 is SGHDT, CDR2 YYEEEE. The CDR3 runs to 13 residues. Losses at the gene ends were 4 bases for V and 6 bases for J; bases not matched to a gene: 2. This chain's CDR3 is CASSRDRANEQFF. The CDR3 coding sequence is TGTGCCAGCAGCCGGGACAGGGCCAATGAGCAGTTCTTC.

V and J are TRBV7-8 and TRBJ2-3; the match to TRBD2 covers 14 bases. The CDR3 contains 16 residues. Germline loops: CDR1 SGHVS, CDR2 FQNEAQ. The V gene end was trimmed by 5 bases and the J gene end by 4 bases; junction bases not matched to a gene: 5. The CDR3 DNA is TGTGCCAGCAGCCAGACTAGCGGGAGGGGGGCAGATACGCAGTATTTT. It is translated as CASSQTSGRGADTQYF.

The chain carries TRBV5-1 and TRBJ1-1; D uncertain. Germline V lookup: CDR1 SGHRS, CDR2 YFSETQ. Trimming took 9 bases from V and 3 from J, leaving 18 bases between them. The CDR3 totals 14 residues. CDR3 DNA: TGCGCCACCCGTCCCCTGCTCGGGGACACTGAAGCTTTCTTT. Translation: CATRPLLGDTEAFF.

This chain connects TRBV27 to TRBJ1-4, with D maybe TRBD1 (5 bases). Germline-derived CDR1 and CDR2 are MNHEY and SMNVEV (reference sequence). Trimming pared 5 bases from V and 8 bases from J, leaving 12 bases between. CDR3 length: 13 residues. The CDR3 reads CASSRQGGEKLFF. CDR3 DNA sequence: TGTGCCAGCAGTAGGCAGGGTGGCGAAAAACTGTTTTTT.

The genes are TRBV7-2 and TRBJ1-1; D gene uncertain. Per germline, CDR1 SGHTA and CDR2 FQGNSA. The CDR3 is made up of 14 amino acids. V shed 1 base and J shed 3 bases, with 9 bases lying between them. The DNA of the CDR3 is TGTGCCAGCAGCTTAGGGGTGGGCGACACTGAAGCTTTCTTT. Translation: CASSLGVGDTEAFF.

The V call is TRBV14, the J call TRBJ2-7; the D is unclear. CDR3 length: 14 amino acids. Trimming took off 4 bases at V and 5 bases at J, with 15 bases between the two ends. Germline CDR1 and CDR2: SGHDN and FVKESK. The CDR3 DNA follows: TGTGCCAGCAGCCTGGTAGAGGTCGGTCACGAGCAGTACTTC. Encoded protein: CASSLVEVGHEQYF.

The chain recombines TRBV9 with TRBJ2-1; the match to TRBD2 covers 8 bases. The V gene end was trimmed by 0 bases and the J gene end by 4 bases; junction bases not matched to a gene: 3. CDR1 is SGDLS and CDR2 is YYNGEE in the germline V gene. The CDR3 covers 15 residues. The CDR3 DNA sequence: TGTGCCAGCAGCGTAGCGGGGGGGTTGTACAATGAGCAGTTCTTC. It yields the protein CASSVAGGLYNEQFF.

The CDR3 loop is CASSFLTGAEQYF. The CDR3 DNA reads as TGTGCCAGCAGTTTTCTTACAGGGGCCGAGCAGTACTTC. This chain uses TRBV12-3 or TRBV12-4 with TRBJ2-7; 7 nucleotides align to TRBD1. Trimming took 3 bases from V and 6 from J; bases not matched to a gene: 5. The CDR3 loop spans 13 amino acids.

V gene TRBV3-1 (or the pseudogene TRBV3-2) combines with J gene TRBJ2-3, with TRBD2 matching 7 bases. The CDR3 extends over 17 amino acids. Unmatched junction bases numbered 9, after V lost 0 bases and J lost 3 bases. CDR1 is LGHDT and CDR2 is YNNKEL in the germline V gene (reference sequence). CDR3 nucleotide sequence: TGTGCCAGCAGCCAAGATTTGGTCGGGAGGAGGACAGATACGCAGTATTTT. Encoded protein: CASSQDLVGRRTDTQYF.

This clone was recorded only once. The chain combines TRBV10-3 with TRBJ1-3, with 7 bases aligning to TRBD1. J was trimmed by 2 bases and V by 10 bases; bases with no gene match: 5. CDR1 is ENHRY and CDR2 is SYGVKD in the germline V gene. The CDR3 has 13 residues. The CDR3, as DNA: TGTGCCAGCACAGGGGTAACTGGAAACACCATATATTTT. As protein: CASTGVTGNTIYF.

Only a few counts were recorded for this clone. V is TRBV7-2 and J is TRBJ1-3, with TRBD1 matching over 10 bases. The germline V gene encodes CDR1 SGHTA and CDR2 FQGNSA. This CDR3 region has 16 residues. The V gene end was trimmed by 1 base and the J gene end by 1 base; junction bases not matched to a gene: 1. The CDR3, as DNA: TGTGCCAGCAGCTTAGAGGGACAGGGGTCTGGAAACACCATATATTTT. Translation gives CASSLEGQGSGNTIYF.

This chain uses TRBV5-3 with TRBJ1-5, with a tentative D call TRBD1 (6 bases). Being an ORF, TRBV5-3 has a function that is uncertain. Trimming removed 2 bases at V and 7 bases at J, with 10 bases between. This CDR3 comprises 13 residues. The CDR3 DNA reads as TGTGCCAGAAGCTTTGAGGGGGACCAGCCCCAGCATTTT. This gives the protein CARSFEGDQPQHF.

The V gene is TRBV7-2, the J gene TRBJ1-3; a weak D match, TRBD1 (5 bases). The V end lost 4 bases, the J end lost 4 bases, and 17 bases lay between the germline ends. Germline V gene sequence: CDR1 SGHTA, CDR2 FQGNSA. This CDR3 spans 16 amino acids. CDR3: CASSSGAGKGGNTIYF. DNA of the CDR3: TGTGCCAGCAGCTCCGGTGCAGGGAAGGGAGGAAACACCATATATTTT.

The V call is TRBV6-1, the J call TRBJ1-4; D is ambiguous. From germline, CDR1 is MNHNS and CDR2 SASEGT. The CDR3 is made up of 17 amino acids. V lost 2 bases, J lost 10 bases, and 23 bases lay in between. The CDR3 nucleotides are TGTGCCAGCAGTGAATCGGGAGGGCCAGGAGGAGGAGGAAAACTGTTTTTT. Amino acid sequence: CASSESGGPGGGGKLFF.

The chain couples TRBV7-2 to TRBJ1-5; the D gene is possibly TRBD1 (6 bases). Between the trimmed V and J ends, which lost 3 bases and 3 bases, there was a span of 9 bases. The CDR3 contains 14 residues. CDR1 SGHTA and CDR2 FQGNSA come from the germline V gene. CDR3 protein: CASSFTGNNQPQHF. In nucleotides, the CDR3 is TGTGCCAGCAGCTTTACAGGGAACAATCAGCCCCAGCATTTT.

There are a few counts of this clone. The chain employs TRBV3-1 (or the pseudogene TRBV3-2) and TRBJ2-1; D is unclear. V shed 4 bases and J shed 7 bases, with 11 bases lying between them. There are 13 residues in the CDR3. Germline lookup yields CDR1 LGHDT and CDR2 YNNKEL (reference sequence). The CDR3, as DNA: TGTGCCAGCAGCCCGAGCAATGAGAATGAGCAGTTCTTC. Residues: CASSPSNENEQFF.

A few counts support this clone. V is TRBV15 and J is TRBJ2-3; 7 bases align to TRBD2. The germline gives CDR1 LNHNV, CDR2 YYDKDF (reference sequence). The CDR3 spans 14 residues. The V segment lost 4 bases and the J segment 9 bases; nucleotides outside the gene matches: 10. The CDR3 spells CATSTLTSAGTQYF. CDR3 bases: TGTGCCACCAGCACACTAACTAGCGCGGGGACGCAGTATTTT.

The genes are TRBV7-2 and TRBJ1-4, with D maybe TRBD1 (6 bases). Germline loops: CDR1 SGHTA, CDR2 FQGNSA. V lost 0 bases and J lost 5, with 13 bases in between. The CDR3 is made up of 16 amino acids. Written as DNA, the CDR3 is TGTGCCAGCAGCTTAGCATGGCGGGGGGCGAATGAAAAACTGTTTTTT. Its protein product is CASSLAWRGANEKLFF.

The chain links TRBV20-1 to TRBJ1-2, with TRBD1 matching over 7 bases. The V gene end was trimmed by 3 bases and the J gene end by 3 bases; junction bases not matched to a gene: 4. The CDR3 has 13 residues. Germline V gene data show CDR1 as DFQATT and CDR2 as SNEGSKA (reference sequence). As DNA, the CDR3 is TGCAGTGCTAGTGAAGGGACAGACTATGGCTACACCTTC. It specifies CSASEGTDYGYTF.

In DNA form, the CDR3 reads TGTGCCAGCAGCCAACCGGGACAGGGGGTAAACGAGCAGTACTTC. Its protein product is CASSQPGQGVNEQYF. V usage is TRBV14 and J usage is TRBJ2-7; 11 bases agree with TRBD1. CDR1 and CDR2 (germline): SGHDN, FVKESK. The junction had 5 bases not matched to a gene; V was cut back by 2 bases and J by 5 bases. The CDR3 is made up of 15 amino acids.

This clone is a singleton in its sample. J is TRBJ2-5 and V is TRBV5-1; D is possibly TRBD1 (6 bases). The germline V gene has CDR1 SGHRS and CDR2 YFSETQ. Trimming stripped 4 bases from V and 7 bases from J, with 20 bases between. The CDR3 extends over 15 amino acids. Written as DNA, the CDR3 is TGCGCCAGCAGCCATAACAGGGACGTAGGGGGGACCCAGTACTTC. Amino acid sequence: CASSHNRDVGGTQYF.

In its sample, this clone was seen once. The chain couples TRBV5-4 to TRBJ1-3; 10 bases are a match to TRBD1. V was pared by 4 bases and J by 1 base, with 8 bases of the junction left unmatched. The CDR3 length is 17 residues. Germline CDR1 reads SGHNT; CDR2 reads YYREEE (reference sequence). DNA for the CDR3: TGTGCCAGCAGCATTGACAGGGGGCAGTCGTCTGGAAACACCATATATTTT. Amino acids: CASSIDRGQSSGNTIYF.